The sequence of this T cell receptor (beta chain) was determined in a study of technical replicates of blood from several donors. Some clones are missing from TCRdb's copy, which holds only in-frame ones; the method was immunoSEQ multiplex PCR. The sample carries 10,000 to 15,000 clones, roughly 96% recorded once. Trimming cost V 2 bases and J 4 bases, with 9 bases left between them. Per germline, CDR1 SGHTA and CDR2 FQGTGA. The CDR3 covers 14 residues. The TCR comes from a human donor in good health. This chain connects TRBV7-3 to TRBJ1-5; D is perhaps TRBD1 (5 bases). The sample comprised PBMCs. The CDR3 DNA reads TGTGCCAGCAGCTTACGCGGGGGGAATCAGCCCCAGCATTTT. Translating gives CASSLRGGNQPQHF. Full variable domain (remainder filled in from reference TRBV7-3 and TRBJ1-5): GAGVSQTPSNKVTEKGKYVELRCDPISGHTALYWYRQSLGQGPEFLIYFQGTGAADDSGLPNDRFFAVRPEGSVSTLKIQRTERGDSAVYLCASSLRGGNQPQHFGDGTRLSIL.